Sequencing of this T cell receptor (beta chain) was carried out in a study of blood T cells in healthy people across ages. Per germline, CDR1 SGHRS and CDR2 YFSETQ. CDR3 length: 14 amino acids. J gave up 7 bases and V 1 base, and 5 bases lay outside the gene matches. A J-beta primer mix and a sample-barcoded 5' primer were used in a second PCR of roughly 6 to 11 cycles. TCRdb passed the 5' RACE reads through MiXCR, listing each CDR3 protein once. The sample includes over 950,000 distinct CDR3 sequences, 35% to 40% of them seen just once. The V call is TRBV5-1, the J call TRBJ1-5; 7 nucleotides align to TRBD1. The sample taken for sequencing was blood. This TCR derives from a man aged 18 to 30 in good health. CDR3 protein: CASSLQGVGQPQHF. CDR3 sequence (DNA): TGCGCCAGCAGCTTGCAGGGGGTTGGCCAGCCCCAGCATTTT.